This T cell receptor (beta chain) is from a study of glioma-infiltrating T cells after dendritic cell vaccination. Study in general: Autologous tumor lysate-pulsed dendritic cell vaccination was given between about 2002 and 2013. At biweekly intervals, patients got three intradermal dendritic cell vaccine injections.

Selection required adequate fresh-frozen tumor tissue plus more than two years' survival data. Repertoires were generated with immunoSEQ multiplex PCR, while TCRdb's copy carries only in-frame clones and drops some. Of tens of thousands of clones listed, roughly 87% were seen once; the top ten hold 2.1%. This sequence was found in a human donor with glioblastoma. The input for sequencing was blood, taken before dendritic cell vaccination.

CDR3 sequence: CASSPTDRPNYGYTF. DNA of the CDR3: TGTGCCAGCTCACCAACGGACAGGCCTAACTATGGCTACACCTTC. V gene TRBV18 combines with J gene TRBJ1-2, with 7 bases fitting TRBD1. CDR3 length: 15 residues. V was clipped by 2 bases and J by 0 bases; unmatched bases: 3. Germline loops: CDR1 KGHSH, CDR2 LQKENI.